This record concerns one T cell receptor beta chain sequence. In the original analysis: Cell counts per sample came from amplifying reference gene primers. Produced via immunoSEQ multiplex PCR; TCRdb's table is partial and in-frame only. V and J calls plus clone size are reproduced from that table; the DNA served to infer D and trimming. Here the sample spans about 67,000 clones, about four fifths being singletons. The data derive from a study of blood T cell repertoires in COVID-19. Overall study context: Researchers got acute and convalescent COVID-19 samples from the United States, Italy and Spain. T cells, B-cell-depleted T cells, or PBMCs provided the cDNA or gDNA that served as material.

This clonotype originated in a woman aged 55-69 years with acute or convalescent COVID-19. Sequencing was performed on peripheral blood.

CDR3 bases: TGCGCCAGCAGCACTGGGGGGACAGCATACGAGCAGTACTTC. Its translation: CASSTGGTAYEQYF. The rearrangement uses TRBV5-1 and TRBJ2-7; TRBD1 might be the D (7 bases). The germline V and J ends were trimmed by 4 bases and 4 bases, with 15 bases remaining between them. CDR1 SGHRS and CDR2 YFSETQ come from the germline V gene. There are 14 residues in the CDR3.